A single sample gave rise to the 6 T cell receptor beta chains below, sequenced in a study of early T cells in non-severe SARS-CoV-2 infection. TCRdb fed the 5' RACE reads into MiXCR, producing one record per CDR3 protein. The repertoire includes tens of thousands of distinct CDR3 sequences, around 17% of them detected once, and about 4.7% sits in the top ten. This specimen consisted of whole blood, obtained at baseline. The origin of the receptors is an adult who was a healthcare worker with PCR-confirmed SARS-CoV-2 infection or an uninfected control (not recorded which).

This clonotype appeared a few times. This CDR3 is CASSLIGMGSGANVLTF. CDR3 in DNA: TGTGCCAGCAGCTTGATAGGGATGGGGTCTGGGGCCAACGTCCTGACTTTC. The rearrangement uses TRBV7-8 and TRBJ2-6; no clear D. This CDR3 is 17 amino acids long. Trimming took off 3 bases at V and 1 base at J, with 13 bases between the two ends. CDR1 and CDR2 (germline): SGHVS, FQNEAQ.

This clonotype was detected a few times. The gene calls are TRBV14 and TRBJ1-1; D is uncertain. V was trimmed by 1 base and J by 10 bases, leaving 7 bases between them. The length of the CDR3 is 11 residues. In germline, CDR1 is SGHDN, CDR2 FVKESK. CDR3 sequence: CASSQGRLAFF. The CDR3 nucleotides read TGTGCCAGCAGCCAAGGGAGGTTAGCTTTCTTT.

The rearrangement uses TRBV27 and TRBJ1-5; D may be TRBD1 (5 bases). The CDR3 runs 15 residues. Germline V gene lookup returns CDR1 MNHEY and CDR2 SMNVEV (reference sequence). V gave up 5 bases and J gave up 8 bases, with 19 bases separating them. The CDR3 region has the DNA TGTGCCAGCAGTCGGAGGGGTCTCTGGCGTGAGCCCCAGCATTTT. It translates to CASSRRGLWREPQHF.

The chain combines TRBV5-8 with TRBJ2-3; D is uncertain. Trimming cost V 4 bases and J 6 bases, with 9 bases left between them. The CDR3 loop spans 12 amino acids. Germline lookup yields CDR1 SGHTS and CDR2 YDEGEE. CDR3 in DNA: TGTGCCAGCAGCCAAACTATGGATACGCAGTATTTT. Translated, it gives CASSQTMDTQYF.

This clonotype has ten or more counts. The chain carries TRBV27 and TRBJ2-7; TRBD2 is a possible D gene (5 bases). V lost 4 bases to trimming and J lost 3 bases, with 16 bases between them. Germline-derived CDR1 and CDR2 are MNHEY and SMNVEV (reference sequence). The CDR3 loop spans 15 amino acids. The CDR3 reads CASSSLMAGLYEQYF. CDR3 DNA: TGTGCCAGCAGTTCCCTAATGGCGGGCCTCTACGAGCAGTACTTC.

CDR3 nucleotide sequence: TGTGCCATCAGCCATGACAGACAGACCCAGTACTTC. Translating gives CAISHDRQTQYF. This sequence joins TRBV10-3 and TRBJ2-5, with D possibly TRBD1 on 5 matching bases. Germline CDR1 ENHRY, CDR2 SYGVKD. This CDR3 has 12 residues. V was trimmed by 6 bases and J by 6 bases, leaving 11 bases between them.